This TCR delta chain was identified in a study of Vδ1+ human thymocytes. Study conclusions and caveats: Thymic TRG and TRD repertoires appeared highly polyclonal, with Gaussian CDR3 length distributions. Thymic delta-chain repertoires held 15% to 20% Vdelta2 sequences and few Vdelta3, despite high sort purity.

With respect to this clone: Its specificity is unknown.

Germline CDR1 and CDR2: TSWWSYY and QGS. The CDR3 covers 19 residues. V lost 5 bases and J lost 1, with 26 bases in between. Sequences come from RNA converted to cDNA by reverse transcription. CDR3 amplicons came from multiplex PCR with pooled V-gene forward and constant-region reverse primers. TCRdb made new clone calls on the multiplex PCR reads using CATT. In the table there are approximately 19,000 delta-chain clones, over 7% of which are singletons. Sequencing was done on a sample of Vdelta1+ gamma-delta thymocytes from the thymus. The subset denotes: FACS-sorted CD3+ TCRalphabeta- TCRVdelta1+ TCRVdelta2- thymocytes. This chain connects TRDV1 to TRDJ1; D perhaps matches TRDD3 (8 bases). The TCR sequence derives from a child under three years old who had congenital heart surgery. The CDR3 sequence is CALGSGPSFVLGATDKLIF. In DNA, the CDR3 is TGTGCTCTTGGGAGCGGACCTTCCTTTGTACTGGGGGCCACCGATAAACTCATCTTT.